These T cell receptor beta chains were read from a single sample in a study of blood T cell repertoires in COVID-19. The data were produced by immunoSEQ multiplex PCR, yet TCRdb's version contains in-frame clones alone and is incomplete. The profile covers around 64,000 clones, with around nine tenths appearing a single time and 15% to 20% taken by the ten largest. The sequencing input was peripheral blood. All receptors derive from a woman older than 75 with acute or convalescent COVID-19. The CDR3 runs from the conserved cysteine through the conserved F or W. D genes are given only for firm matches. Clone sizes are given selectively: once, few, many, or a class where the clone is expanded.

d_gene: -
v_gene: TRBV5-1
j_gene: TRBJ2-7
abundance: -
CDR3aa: CASSLDWGRNEQYF
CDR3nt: TGCGCCAGCAGCTTGGATTGGGGCAGAAACGAGCAGTACTTC

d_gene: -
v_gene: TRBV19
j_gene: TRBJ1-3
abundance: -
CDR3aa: CASSATGTGNTIYF
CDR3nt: TGTGCCAGTAGTGCCACAGGGACTGGAAACACCATATATTTT

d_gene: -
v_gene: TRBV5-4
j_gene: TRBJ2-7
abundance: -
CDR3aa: CASSLGLSSYEQYF
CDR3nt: TGTGCCAGCAGTTTGGGTCTGAGCTCCTACGAGCAGTACTTC

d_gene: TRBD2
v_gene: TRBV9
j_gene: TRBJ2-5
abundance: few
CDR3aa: CASSVEGLAGETQYF
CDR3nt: TGTGCCAGCAGCGTAGAGGGACTAGCGGGAGAGACCCAGTACTTC

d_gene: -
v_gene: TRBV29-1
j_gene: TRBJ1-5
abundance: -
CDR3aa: CSAGGAGVNQPQHF
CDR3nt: TGCAGCGCTGGGGGCGCAGGGGTCAATCAGCCCCAGCATTTT

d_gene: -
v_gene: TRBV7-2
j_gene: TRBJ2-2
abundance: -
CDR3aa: CASSFRGGLGTGELFF
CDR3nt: TGTGCCAGCAGCTTTAGAGGAGGCTTGGGCACCGGGGAGCTGTTTTTT

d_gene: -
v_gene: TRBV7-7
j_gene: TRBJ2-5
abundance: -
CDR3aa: CASSLGGPQSETQYF
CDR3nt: TGTGCCAGCAGCTTAGGAGGGCCCCAAAGTGAGACCCAGTACTTC

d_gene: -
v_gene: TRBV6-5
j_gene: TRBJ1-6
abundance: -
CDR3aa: CASSYVGPGNSPLHF
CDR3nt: -

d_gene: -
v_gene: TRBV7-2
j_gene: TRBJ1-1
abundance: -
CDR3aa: CASSRDEDTEAFF
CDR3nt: TGTGCCAGCAGCCGGGATGAGGACACTGAAGCTTTCTTT

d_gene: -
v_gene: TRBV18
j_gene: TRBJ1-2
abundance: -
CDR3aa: CASSQGHNYGYTF
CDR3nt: TGTGCCAGCTCACAGGGGCACAACTATGGCTACACCTTC

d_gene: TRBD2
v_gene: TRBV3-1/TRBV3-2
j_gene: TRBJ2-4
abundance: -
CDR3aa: CASSPRTSALNIQYF
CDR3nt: TGTGCCAGCAGCCCTAGGACTAGCGCGCTAAACATTCAGTACTTC

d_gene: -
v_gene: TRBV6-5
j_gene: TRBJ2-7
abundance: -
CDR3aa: CASSQGQSYEQYF
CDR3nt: TGTGCCAGCAGCCAGGGTCAGTCCTACGAGCAGTACTTC

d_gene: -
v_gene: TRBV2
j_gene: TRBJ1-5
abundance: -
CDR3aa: CASSQQYSNQPQHF
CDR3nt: TGTGCCAGCAGTCAACAGTATAGCAATCAGCCCCAGCATTTT

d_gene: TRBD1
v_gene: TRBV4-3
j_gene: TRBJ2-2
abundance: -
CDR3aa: CASSQDHRGKAGELFF
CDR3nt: TGCGCCAGCAGCCAAGATCACAGGGGAAAGGCCGGGGAGCTGTTTTTT

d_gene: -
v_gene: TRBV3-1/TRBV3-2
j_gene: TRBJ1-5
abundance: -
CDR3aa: CASSRAGVHQPQHF
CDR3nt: TGTGCCAGCAGCCGGGCAGGGGTCCATCAGCCCCAGCATTTT

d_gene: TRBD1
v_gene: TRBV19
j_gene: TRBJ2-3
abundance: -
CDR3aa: CASSMFVGTGLRDTDTQYF
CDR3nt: TGTGCCAGTAGTATGTTCGTCGGGACAGGGTTACGGGACACAGATACGCAGTATTTT

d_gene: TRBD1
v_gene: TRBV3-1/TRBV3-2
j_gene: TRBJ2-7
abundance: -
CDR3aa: CASSQEGQGNLRLPYEQYF
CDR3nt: TGTGCCAGCAGCCAAGAGGGACAGGGAAATCTTCGATTGCCCTACGAGCAGTACTTC

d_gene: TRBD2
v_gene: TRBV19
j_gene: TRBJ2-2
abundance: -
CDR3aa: CASSSILSGGTGELFF
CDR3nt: TGTGCCAGTAGTAGTATCCTTAGCGGGGGCACCGGGGAGCTGTTTTTT

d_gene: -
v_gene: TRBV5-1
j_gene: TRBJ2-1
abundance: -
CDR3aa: CASSSDGRSYNEQFF
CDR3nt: TGCGCCAGCAGTAGCGACGGAAGGTCCTACAATGAGCAGTTCTTC

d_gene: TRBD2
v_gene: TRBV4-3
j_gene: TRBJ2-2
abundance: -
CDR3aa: CASSQGVGLAGNSPRAGELFF
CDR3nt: TGCGCCAGCAGCCAAGGGGTGGGACTAGCGGGAAACTCCCCTCGAGCCGGGGAGCTGTTTTTT

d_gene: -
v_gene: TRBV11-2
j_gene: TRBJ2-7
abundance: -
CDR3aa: CASSLVEGGYEQYF
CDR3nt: TGTGCCAGCAGCTTAGTGGAGGGAGGCTACGAGCAGTACTTC

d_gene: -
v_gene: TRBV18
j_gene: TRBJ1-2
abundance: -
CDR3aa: CASSPGAGYTF
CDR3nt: TGTGCCAGCTCACCTGGGGCTGGCTACACCTTC

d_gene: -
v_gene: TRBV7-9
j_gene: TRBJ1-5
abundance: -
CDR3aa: CASSKEGSRVDQPQHF
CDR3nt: TGTGCCAGCAGCAAAGAGGGGTCAAGAGTCGATCAGCCCCAGCATTTT

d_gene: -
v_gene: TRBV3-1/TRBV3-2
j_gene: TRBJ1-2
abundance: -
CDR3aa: CASSQDHSTYGYTF
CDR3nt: TGTGCCAGCAGCCAAGATCACAGCACTTATGGCTACACCTTC

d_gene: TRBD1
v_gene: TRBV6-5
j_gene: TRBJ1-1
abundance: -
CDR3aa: CASTPPRGAGTEAFF
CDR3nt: TGTGCCAGCACCCCTCCCAGGGGGGCCGGCACTGAAGCTTTCTTT

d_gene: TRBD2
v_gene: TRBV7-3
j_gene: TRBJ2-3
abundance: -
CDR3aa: CASSPQSGLSMDTQYF
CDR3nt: TGTGCCAGCAGCCCGCAATCGGGACTATCCATGGATACGCAGTATTTT

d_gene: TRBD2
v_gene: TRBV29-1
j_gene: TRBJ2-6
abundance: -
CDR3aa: CSVLAGAGANVLTF
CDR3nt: TGCAGCGTTCTAGCGGGAGCTGGGGCCAACGTCCTGACTTTC

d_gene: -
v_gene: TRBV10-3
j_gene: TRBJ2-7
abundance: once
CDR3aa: CAISESRQWSYEQYF
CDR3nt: TGTGCCATCAGTGAGTCGAGACAGTGGTCCTACGAGCAGTACTTC